The 23 T cell receptor beta chains below were found in one sample sequenced in a study of T-cell reconstitution after alpha-beta-depleted transplantation in children. Unique molecular identifiers were used in preparing the TCRbeta library. One entry per CDR3 protein, called by TCRdb with MiXCR from the PCR reads. Of some 500,000 distinct CDR3 sequences in the sample, 15% to 20% are singletons; the top ten hold approximately 3%. This specimen consisted of PBMCs from the stem cell graft donor, obtained from the stem cell graft. The receptors come from a human donor who donated a stem cell graft to a child with acute lymphoblastic leukemia.

This clonotype has only a few counts. V and J are TRBV27 and TRBJ2-1; 7 bases align to TRBD2. The germline V gene has CDR1 MNHEY and CDR2 SMNVEV (reference sequence). There are 14 residues in the CDR3. The V and J ends lost 3 bases and 10 bases, in that order; junction bases with no gene match: 9. CDR3: CASSFGLVISEQFF. CDR3 in DNA: TGTGCCAGCAGTTTTGGACTAGTAATATCCGAGCAGTTCTTC.

The chain employs TRBV7-6 and TRBJ1-5; 9 bases agree with TRBD1. Germline V lookup: CDR1 SGHVS, CDR2 FNYEAQ. The CDR3 length is 15 residues. Trimming removed 4 bases from V and 6 bases from J; junction bases left unmatched: 7. The CDR3 DNA follows: TGTGCCAGCAGCTCCCGGGACAGGGTGGGTCAGCCCCAGCATTTT. Encoded protein: CASSSRDRVGQPQHF.

This clonotype showed up just a few times. The chain links TRBV28 to TRBJ2-7; D unclear. V lost 0 bases and J lost 2, with 11 bases in between. The CDR3 consists of 15 residues. Germline V lookup: CDR1 MDHEN, CDR2 SYDVKM. CDR3: CASSLWAKKTYEQYF. Here the CDR3 DNA reads TGTGCCAGCAGTTTATGGGCTAAGAAGACCTACGAGCAGTACTTC.

The DNA for the CDR3 is TGTGCCAGCAGCCATCGAGCGGGGGGGAACACTGAAGCTTTCTTT. This gives the protein CASSHRAGGNTEAFF. The chain links TRBV3-1 to TRBJ1-1; weak D call: TRBD1 (5 bases). V was shortened by 3 bases and J by 1 base, with 12 bases between the two germline ends. Germline CDR1 reads LGHDT; CDR2 reads YNNKEL (reference sequence). The CDR3 extends over 15 amino acids.

The V gene is TRBV5-6, the J gene TRBJ1-1, with 7 positions matching TRBD1. V was clipped by 2 bases and J by 1 base; unmatched bases: 2. Germline assignment: CDR1 SGHDT and CDR2 YYEEEE. The CDR3 length is 14 residues. The CDR3 DNA follows: TGTGCCAGCAGCTTCCGGGACAGGAACACTGAAGCTTTCTTT. It is translated as CASSFRDRNTEAFF.

Remarks on this clonotype: At one boundary the junction diverges from the germline segment, which might be a read error. This sequence joins TRBV5-1 and TRBJ1-1; a weak D match, TRBD1 (6 bases). The CDR3 is 14 residues long. Germline values: CDR1 SGHRS, CDR2 YFSETQ. The CDR3 DNA reads as TGCGCCAGCAGTCCGGGACATATGGACACTGACGCTTTCTTT. Translating gives CASSPGHMDTDAFF.

This clonotype has more than one count but fewer than ten. V and J are TRBV7-8 and TRBJ2-5; D is ambiguous. The CDR3 covers 14 residues. CDR1 is SGHVS, CDR2 FQNEAQ, per germline. Trimming stripped 1 base from V and 1 base from J, with 7 bases between. In nucleotides, the CDR3 is TGTGCCAGCAGCTTAGAGGGCAGCCAAGAGACCCAGTACTTC. Amino acids: CASSLEGSQETQYF.

The V call is TRBV10-3, the J call TRBJ2-3; a weak D match, TRBD2 (5 bases). The CDR3 has 14 amino acids. Germline V lookup: CDR1 ENHRY, CDR2 SYGVKD. The germline V and J ends were trimmed by 2 bases and 2 bases, with 8 bases remaining between them. The CDR3 DNA reads as TGTGCCATCAGTGAGCGGGAAGCCACAGATACGCAGTATTTT. Protein: CAISEREATDTQYF.

This chain uses TRBV7-6 with TRBJ2-1, with D unresolved. The germline V gene has CDR1 SGHVS and CDR2 FNYEAQ. The CDR3 spans 13 residues. Trimming removed 5 bases at V and 9 bases at J, with 14 bases between. The CDR3 protein is CASSPPGRREQFF. CDR3 nucleotides: TGTGCCAGCAGCCCCCCCGGCAGGCGTGAGCAGTTCTTC.

This clonotype has just a few counts. The V and J genes are TRBV20-1 and TRBJ2-7; D may match TRBD1 or TRBD2 (5 bases each). Trimming removed 6 bases at V and 2 bases at J, with 14 bases between. Germline V gene sequence: CDR1 DFQATT, CDR2 SNEGSKA (reference sequence). This CDR3 comprises 13 residues. The CDR3 region is CSATGTVAYEQYF. CDR3 nucleotide sequence: TGCAGTGCCACCGGGACCGTAGCCTACGAGCAGTACTTC.

This clonotype showed up just a few times. This chain uses TRBV19 with TRBJ1-2; D ambiguous. With 6 bases removed from V and 4 bases from J, the gap between germline ends came to 15 bases. The CDR3 spans 14 residues. Germline CDR1 reads LNHDA; CDR2 reads SQIVND (reference sequence). CDR3 region: CASRVPSSGYGYTF. The CDR3 DNA follows: TGTGCCAGTAGGGTTCCCTCATCCGGCTATGGCTACACCTTC.

The chain links TRBV7-9 to TRBJ2-1; D is uncertain. The germline gives CDR1 SEHNR, CDR2 FQNEAQ (reference sequence). The V end lost 6 bases, the J end lost 2 bases, and 20 bases lay between the germline ends. This CDR3 has 17 amino acids. This CDR3 is CASSPTANVAAYNEQFF. The CDR3 DNA is TGTGCCAGCAGTCCGACTGCCAATGTGGCTGCCTACAATGAGCAGTTCTTC.

In this sample, this clonotype turned up a few times. The chain carries TRBV11-2 and TRBJ2-3; D possibly matches TRBD1 or TRBD2 (5 bases each). CDR3 length equals 18 residues. V was pared by 1 base and J by 1 base, with 18 bases between. The germline V gene has CDR1 SGHAT and CDR2 FQNNGV. CDR3 DNA: TGTGCCAGCAGCTTAGTGAGGGGCTCCCGGGCCCGCACAGATACGCAGTATTTT. Translation: CASSLVRGSRARTDTQYF.

This clonotype occurred a few times. The chain uses TRBV20-1 and TRBJ1-1; no reliable D call. Germline assignment: CDR1 DFQATT and CDR2 SNEGSKA (reference sequence). The CDR3 runs 8 residues. Trimming stripped 8 bases from V and 8 bases from J, with 6 bases between. The CDR3 spells CSPHEAFF. CDR3 nucleotides: TGCAGTCCCCACGAAGCTTTCTTT.

This chain uses TRBV12-3 or TRBV12-4 with TRBJ1-2, with 9 bases that match TRBD1. After removal of 4 bases from V and 8 bases from J, the junction contained 11 bases not matched to a gene. CDR3 length: 15 amino acids. CDR3 loop: CASSSLIQGASGYTF. The CDR3, as DNA: TGTGCCAGCAGTTCCTTAATACAGGGGGCTAGCGGCTACACCTTC.

This chain uses TRBV28 with TRBJ1-1, with D hard to call. The V end was cut by 8 bases, the J end by 1 base, with 17 bases between. Germline V gene sequence: CDR1 MDHEN, CDR2 SYDVKM. The CDR3 is made up of 15 amino acids. The CDR3 here is CASLQSTAGNTEAFF. The CDR3 nucleotides read TGTGCCAGCCTCCAGTCGACGGCGGGGAACACTGAAGCTTTCTTT.

The chain is built from TRBV27 and TRBJ2-7; 9 positions agree with TRBD2. The CDR3 contains 15 residues. The junction had 5 bases not matched to a gene; V was cut back by 0 bases and J by 5 bases. CDR1 and CDR2 (germline): MNHEY, SMNVEV (reference sequence). The CDR3 loop reads CASSLSREGRNEQYF. As DNA, the CDR3 is TGTGCCAGCAGTTTATCGCGGGAGGGCCGGAACGAGCAGTACTTC.

Points on this clonotype: One base away lies a much larger clone, so this may be a sequencing read error. This chain joins TRBV6-1 and TRBJ2-6; the D gene is possibly TRBD1 (5 bases). Germline V gives CDR1 MNHNS, CDR2 SASEGT. The CDR3 contains 16 residues. The CDR3 is CASSEARGTGANGLTF. The CDR3 DNA sequence: TGTGCCAGCAGTGAAGCGCGCGGAACTGGGGCCAACGGCCTGACTTTC.

This clonotype was seen a handful of times. The chain links TRBV6-1 to TRBJ2-7, with 8 positions matching TRBD2. Germline trimming cut 3 bases from V and 2 bases from J; bases unmatched to any gene: 3. The CDR3 is 14 amino acids. Germline V lookup: CDR1 MNHNS, CDR2 SASEGT. CDR3 bases: TGTGCCAGCAGTGACGCGGGGGGAACCTACGAGCAGTACTTC. Translation gives CASSDAGGTYEQYF.

This clonotype was observed a few times. The chain links TRBV5-5 to TRBJ1-4; 7 bases fit TRBD1. Germline loops: CDR1 SGHKS, CDR2 YYEKEE (reference sequence). With V trimmed by 4 bases and J by 0 bases, 6 bases remained unmatched. The CDR3 is 16 amino acids. CDR3: CASSKDRLATNEKLFF. Written as DNA, the CDR3 is TGTGCCAGCAGCAAGGACAGGCTTGCAACTAATGAAAAACTGTTTTTT.

For this clonotype: A junction boundary mismatches the germline segment, possibly from a read error. The chain uses TRBV6-1 and TRBJ1-1; D is undetermined. This CDR3 is 13 amino acids long. Germline CDR1 is MNHNS and CDR2 is SASEGT. CDR3 DNA: TGTGCCAGCAAGGGTGGTGAGCACACTGACGCTTTCTTT. It translates to CASKGGEHTDAFF.

This sequence joins TRBV7-2 and TRBJ1-4, with 8 bases lining up with TRBD1. Trimming took 3 bases from V and 4 from J; bases not matched to a gene: 4. Germline CDR1 is SGHTA and CDR2 is FQGNSA. This CDR3 region has 15 residues. As DNA, the CDR3 is TGTGCCAGCAGCTTGGCGGACAGGGTTAATGAAAAACTGTTTTTT. Protein sequence: CASSLADRVNEKLFF.

This clonotype was counted only a few times. The CDR3 DNA is TGTGCCTGGGGGGGACCGGGACTAGCGGGAGGTGAGCAGTACTTC. Translating gives CAWGGPGLAGGEQYF. V gene TRBV30 combines with J gene TRBJ2-7; 15 nucleotides line up with TRBD2. Germline values: CDR1 GTSNPN, CDR2 SVGIG (reference sequence). The CDR3 loop spans 15 amino acids. Trimming took 5 bases from V and 7 from J; bases not matched to a gene: 9.